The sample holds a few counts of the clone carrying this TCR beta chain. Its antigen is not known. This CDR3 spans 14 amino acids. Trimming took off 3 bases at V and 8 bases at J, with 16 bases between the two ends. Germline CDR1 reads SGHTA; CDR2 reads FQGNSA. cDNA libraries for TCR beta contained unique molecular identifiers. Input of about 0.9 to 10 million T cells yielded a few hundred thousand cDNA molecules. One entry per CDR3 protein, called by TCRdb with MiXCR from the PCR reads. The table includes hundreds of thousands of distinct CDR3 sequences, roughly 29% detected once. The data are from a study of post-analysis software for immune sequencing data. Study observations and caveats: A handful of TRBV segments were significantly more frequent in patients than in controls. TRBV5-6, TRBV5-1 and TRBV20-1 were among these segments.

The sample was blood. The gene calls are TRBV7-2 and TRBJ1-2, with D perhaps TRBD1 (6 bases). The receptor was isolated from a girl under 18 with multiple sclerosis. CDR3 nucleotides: TGTGCCAGCAGCTTGGATCAGGGGCTCGGGGGCTACACCTTC. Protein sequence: CASSLDQGLGGYTF.